This TCR beta chain stems from a study of blood T cell repertoires in COVID-19. Germline CDR1 and CDR2: ENHRY and SYGVKD. CDR3 length: 16 amino acids. The ends lost 4 bases at V and 2 bases at J; junction bases unmatched: 3. Original analysis: Amplification from reference gene primers served as the basis for estimated nucleated cell counts. The assay was immunoSEQ multiplex PCR, and TCRdb's table has in-frame clones only and misses some. That table furnishes V, J and clone size, whereas the DNA furnished D and trimming. The data show around 250,000 clones, approximately 88% seen once. The specimen was peripheral blood. The origin of this receptor is a woman aged 70-85 years with COVID-19, enrolled during active disease. This chain links TRBV10-3 with TRBJ2-2; 11 bases align to TRBD2. The CDR3 sequence is CAISAGTSGNTGELFF. The CDR3 DNA reads TGTGCCATCAGTGCTGGGACTAGCGGTAACACCGGGGAGCTGTTTTTT.